A single T cell receptor (beta chain) is shown here with its context. This clone's antigen is unknown. The CDR3 end falls 3 residues outside the read, so it is completed with the germline J gene. The transplants used related donors with nonmyeloablative bone marrow transplantation, and mixed chimerism in the human trials was transient. Thawed PBMCs were FACS-sorted into unstimulated Tregs (CD4+CD25+CD127-), CD4+ non-Tregs (CD4+CD25-), CD4 cells and CD8 cells. The patients were 4 recipients of combined kidney and bone marrow transplants from the ITN036ST trial, and samples were available only for these trial subjects. Healthy control blood was processed to PBMCs by Ficoll density gradient and cryopreserved, and patient PBMCs were collected before and after transplant. This specimen belongs to a study of Tregs in tolerant kidney transplant recipients (dated by TCRdb to about 2019). About the full investigation: Before combined kidney and bone marrow transplantation, this study identified donor-specific regulatory T cells using TCRbeta sequencing and then followed those same cells after transplant. What the study reported, not specific to this receptor: Because the study included only a small number of patients, the results must be confirmed in larger populations and under other immunosuppression protocols. Biological reproducibility was not directly assessed, although technical replication error appeared to be minimal. Donor-specific Treg expansion exceeded global Treg expansion in tolerant patients, suggesting antigen-driven rather than nonspecific expansion. Expanding Tregs with activated donor B cells appeared to identify the most biologically relevant and donor-specific TCRbeta repertoire. For some patients, the PCR primers changed as time went on, which meant samples from those patients could not be compared with one another at the nucleotide level.

CDR1 and CDR2 (SGHRS, YFSETQ) derive from the germline V gene. The cysteine opens and the phenylalanine closes a CDR3 of 18 amino acids. The DNA covers only part of the CDR3, 45 bases in frame from base 1. V ends up 3 bases short and J 0 bases short, with an unmatched junction base count of 7. For TCRbeta CDR3 sequencing, genomic DNA was extracted from sorted cells using the QIAGEN DNeasy Blood and Tissue Kit. High-throughput TCRbeta CDR3 sequencing, including PCR amplification with bias correction and internal controls, was performed commercially through immunoSEQ. In the source study's methods: Unique productive TCRbeta sequences were defined by CDR3 nucleotide sequence when primers matched and otherwise by CDR3 amino acid sequence together with Vbeta and Jbeta genes. Sorting error was corrected by removing sequences shared between sorted populations at a frequency ratio of 2:1 or less, and the remaining shared sequences were assigned to the higher population. A sequence was defined as donor-reactive if the sequence was expanded at least 5-fold in CFSE-low cells compared with unstimulated cells and had a frequency of at least 0.01% in CFSE-low cells. Repertoire divergence was quantified by Jensen-Shannon divergence calculated from the top 100 TCRbeta sequences ranked by frequency. For samples with multiple sequencing runs, sorting error was corrected in each run separately before the runs were combined. The table comes from immuneACCESS by way of TCRdb, which keeps in-frame sequences with V and J called. Part of the clones is missing from these tables; in studies checked, under half for an unresolved V gene and the rest for unknown reasons. V and J calls and clone size follow that table, whereas D and trimming were derived from the DNA. The sample's table lists a count of 15,000 or so clones. The ten biggest clones cover approximately 3.5% of the sample.

The V gene is TRBV5-1 and the J gene is TRBJ2-1, with 12 bases matching TRBD2. Sequencing was performed on CD4+ T cells from blood (PBMCs), taken 12 months after the transplant. The sequence came from a human patient who received a combined kidney and bone marrow transplant. Some T cells may be donor cells from the graft after a transplant. CDR3 DNA (partial): TGCGCCAGCAGCTACTATTGGACTAGCGGGAACTCCTACAATGAG. Translated, this is CASSYYWTSGNSYNE. Given in full, the CDR3 is CASSYYWTSGNSYNEQFF.